The TCR beta chain under discussion was sequenced for a study of response to subunit inactivated influenza vaccine (dated by TCRdb to 2017 to 2018). Concerning the study at large: Deep quantitative T cell receptor repertoire profiling was used in the study to track responses to a trivalent subunit inactivated influenza vaccine.

Beyond this particular receptor, the publication reports: The authors proposed that each seasonal influenza vaccination may bring in only a limited number of new T cells.

The protocol used for the library was RT-PCR. Sequenced on an Illumina HiSeq 2500. TCRdb reanalyzed the raw reads on its own, using fastp at Q25 for trimming and MiXCR for clone calling, and kept in-frame beta chains. A single entry per CDR3 protein holds the most common genes and DNA from its merged rows. The sample contains just under 550,000 distinct CDR3 sequences, around 21% of them found a single time. Approximately 3% of the sample comes from the top ten. This clonotype was recorded a few times. No antigen is known for it. Base qualities are not provided; no much larger clone lies one nucleotide away. This same sample was also part of a study on T cells expressing NK-cell markers. The other study reports the following: TCR beta cDNA libraries were made by 5'RACE template switching that added a universal primer site and unique molecular identifiers. Three sorted T-cell subsets (CD3+CD56+NKG2C+, CD3+CD56+NKG2C- and CD3+CD56-NKG2C+) from under 10 donors had their TCR beta-chain repertoires profiled. Seven of the eight sequenced donors were HCMV-seropositive and one was HCMV-seronegative. To restrict sorting to alphabetaTCR-expressing T cells, an anti-gammadeltaTCR antibody was added in several experiments. For over five donors, the dominant CD3+CD56+NKG2C+ clonotypes were among the top 10 CD8+ clonotypes and accounted for about 1.0-7.0% of CD8+ T cells. Those dominant clonotypes were again the most abundant among CD3+CD56-NKG2C+ cells in a few donors, at about 28.3-65%. It remained unclear whether the expanded NKG2C-expressing T cell clones were specific for HCMV antigens. Randomly selected healthy volunteers, three men and five women, were used as the eight sequenced donors. HCMV-specific IgG was detected in serum with a commercial ELISA kit to determine HCMV serostatus. Peripheral blood mononuclear cells were isolated from blood by Ficoll density gradient centrifugation. Using Miltenyi isolation kits, CD4+ and CD8+ T cells were isolated from PBMC through magnetic immunoseparation. Priming for cDNA synthesis came from the TCR beta constant segment, and two successive PCR amplification steps followed. The libraries were sequenced on Illumina HiSeq 2000/2500, MiSeq or NextSeq, producing 2 x 150 bp reads. MIGEC handled demultiplexing of the reads and grouping by UMI, while MiTCR was used to assemble and quantify clonotypes. To remove erroneous sequences, TCR cDNA sequences were retained only when supported by two or more reads. Downstream repertoire analysis used the tcR package, and clonotypes were matched across fractions by CDR3 nucleotide sequence plus V segment. VDJmatch was used to annotate antigen specificity against VDJdb, with one amino acid substitution in CDR3 permitted.

The sequence was obtained from a man over 45 who received an inactivated influenza vaccine. Donor details come from another sample of the same person, matched by shared clones. Source: CD4+ T cells sorted from PBMCs, taken 11 to 12 days after vaccination.

The bases read TGTGCCAGCACGGGACTAGCGGGAGTCTCTGAGACCCAGTACTTC. This encodes CASTGLAGVSETQYF. The sequence joins TRBV2 to TRBJ2-5; 14 bases in between match TRBD2. Compared with germline, V lacks 7 bases and J lacks 5 bases; bases without a gene match: 6. The CDR3 covers 15 residues, taking in both the cysteine and the phenylalanine. The sequence is cut down to CDR3 DNA, 45 bases in frame from base 1. CDR1 and CDR2 are drawn from the germline V gene: SNHLY, FYNNEI.